These T cell receptor beta chains were read from a single sample in a study of T cell repertoires in cytomegalovirus infection. Which antigens these TCRs recognize remains unknown. TCRdb itself ran the reads through MiXCR, one entry per CDR3 protein. Of about 770,000 distinct CDR3 sequences listed, 25% to 30% are singletons. The specimen comprised cultured CD8+ T cells from PBMCs, sampled from culture after CMV antigen stimulation. Receptors originate from a human donor in good health (CMV status not recorded). Some clones in this sample may be carry-over from other donors' samples. Each CDR3 is given with its conserved first and last residue. Fields, in order: D gene, J gene, clone size, V gene, CDR3 protein, CDR3 DNA. The D gene is left open where the match is weak. Where a row states a size, it is once, few, many or the class of an expanded clone; other rows omit it.

D: .
J: TRBJ2-7
size: .
V: TRBV6-6
CDR3: CASNNPGVEGAFYEQYF
DNA: TGTGCCAGCAATAACCCCGGGGTGGAGGGGGCATTCTACGAGCAGTACTTC

D: .
J: TRBJ2-1
size: .
V: TRBV19
CDR3: CASSILYNEQFF
DNA: TGTGCCAGTAGTATTTTGTACAATGAGCAGTTCTTC

D: TRBD2
J: TRBJ2-2
size: few
V: TRBV29-1
CDR3: CSNGRSGGRNTGELFF
DNA: TGCAGCAACGGAAGGAGCGGGGGGCGTAACACCGGGGAGCTGTTTTTT

D: .
J: TRBJ1-5
size: few
V: TRBV7-9
CDR3: CASSPAGVLYQPQHF
DNA: TGTGCCAGCAGCCCCGCCGGGGTCCTCTATCAGCCCCAGCATTTT

D: TRBD1
J: TRBJ1-5
size: few
V: TRBV20-1
CDR3: CSVPGQQHF
DNA: TGCAGTGTTCCGGGACAGCAGCATTTT

D: .
J: TRBJ1-2
size: few
V: TRBV7-9
CDR3: CASSPRTVGYGYTF
DNA: TGTGCCAGCAGCCCTCGGACCGTCGGCTATGGCTACACCTTC

D: .
J: TRBJ1-2
size: .
V: TRBV7-9
CDR3: CASSFKGDDYGYTF
DNA: TGTGCCAGCAGCTTTAAGGGGGACGACTATGGCTACACCTTC

D: TRBD1
J: TRBJ2-1
size: .
V: TRBV27
CDR3: CATGDSPLTYNEQFF
DNA: TGTGCCACCGGGGACAGCCCGTTAACCTACAATGAGCAGTTCTTC

D: TRBD1
J: TRBJ1-6
size: .
V: TRBV4-1
CDR3: CASSQALDRENSPLHF
DNA: TGCGCCAGCAGCCAAGCTTTGGACAGGGAAAATTCACCCCTCCACTTT

D: .
J: TRBJ1-1
size: few
V: TRBV12-3/TRBV12-4
CDR3: CASSFGTLVTEAFF
DNA: TGTGCCAGCAGTTTCGGGACTTTGGTTACTGAAGCTTTCTTT

D: .
J: TRBJ2-1
size: many
V: TRBV20-1
CDR3: CSATKSGHQDEQFF
DNA: TGCAGTGCTACCAAAAGCGGCCACCAGGATGAGCAGTTCTTC

D: .
J: TRBJ1-6
size: .
V: TRBV5-4
CDR3: CASSLDTGSSYNSPLHF
DNA: TGTGCCAGCAGCTTGGATACAGGTAGCTCCTATAATTCACCCCTCCACTTT

D: .
J: TRBJ2-1
size: many
V: TRBV7-6
CDR3: CASSPVFKAEQFF
DNA: TGTGCCAGCAGCCCAGTGTTTAAGGCTGAGCAGTTCTTC

D: .
J: TRBJ2-5
size: few
V: TRBV12-5
CDR3: CASGLGTGRETQYF
DNA: TGTGCTAGTGGTTTGGGTACAGGACGAGAGACCCAGTACTTC

D: .
J: TRBJ2-2
size: .
V: TRBV6-5
CDR3: CASSYNKVGELFF
DNA: TGTGCCAGCAGTTACAATAAGGTCGGGGAGCTGTTTTTT

D: TRBD1
J: TRBJ2-2
size: .
V: TRBV28
CDR3: CASSFEDRPNAGELFF
DNA: TGTGCCAGCAGTTTTGAGGACAGGCCCAATGCCGGGGAGCTGTTTTTT

D: .
J: TRBJ1-1
size: .
V: TRBV5-1
CDR3: CASSLGGTELAFF
DNA: TGCGCCAGCAGCTTGGGGGGAACCGAACTGGCTTTCTTT

D: .
J: TRBJ1-2
size: many
V: TRBV5-1
CDR3: CASSLSTAYGYTF
DNA: TGCGCCAGCAGCTTGTCGACAGCTTATGGCTACACCTTC

D: .
J: TRBJ2-3
size: .
V: TRBV4-1
CDR3: CASSQRIPTVTSTDTQYF
DNA: TGCGCCAGCAGCCAGAGGATTCCCACAGTTACTAGCACAGATACGCAGTATTTT

D: .
J: TRBJ1-1
size: .
V: TRBV19
CDR3: CASIRQGLYTEAFF
DNA: TGTGCCAGTATAAGGCAGGGACTCTACACTGAAGCTTTCTTT

D: TRBD1
J: TRBJ2-5
size: .
V: TRBV7-6
CDR3: CASSLNPRTGGTETQYF
DNA: TGTGCCAGCAGCTTAAACCCTCGGACAGGGGGGACAGAGACCCAGTACTTC

D: .
J: TRBJ2-5
size: .
V: TRBV20-1
CDR3: CSARGWAAGETQYF
DNA: TGCAGTGCTAGGGGGTGGGCCGCGGGGGAGACCCAGTACTTC

D: .
J: TRBJ1-1
size: .
V: TRBV5-6
CDR3: CASSLRPFEETEAFF
DNA: TGTGCCAGCAGCCTTAGGCCGTTCGAGGAAACTGAAGCTTTCTTT

D: .
J: TRBJ2-1
size: .
V: TRBV6-1
CDR3: CASSELGRVGHEQFF
DNA: TGTGCCAGCAGTGAATTAGGCAGGGTAGGGCATGAGCAGTTCTTC

D: .
J: TRBJ2-4
size: .
V: TRBV29-1
CDR3: CSVEGGRPNIQYF
DNA: TGCAGCGTTGAAGGCGGGCGCCCGAACATTCAGTACTTC

D: TRBD1
J: TRBJ2-5
size: .
V: TRBV24-1
CDR3: CATSDLIGTGPKETQYF
DNA: TGTGCCACCAGTGATTTAATCGGGACAGGGCCGAAAGAGACCCAGTACTTC

D: .
J: TRBJ2-5
size: medium-sized
V: TRBV7-9
CDR3: CASSLSGEETQYF
DNA: TGTGCCAGCAGCTTATCAGGGGAAGAGACCCAGTACTTC

D: TRBD2
J: TRBJ2-1
size: few
V: TRBV12-3/TRBV12-4
CDR3: CASSSATGTILKDEQFF
DNA: TGTGCCAGCAGTTCCGCCACCGGGACTATCCTTAAGGATGAGCAGTTCTTC

D: TRBD2
J: TRBJ2-1
size: few
V: TRBV20-1
CDR3: CSASKAGGPEEWYNEQFF
DNA: TGCAGTGCTAGTAAGGCGGGGGGGCCTGAAGAATGGTACAATGAGCAGTTCTTC

D: TRBD2
J: TRBJ2-2
size: few
V: TRBV7-6
CDR3: CASSLASWASGVLGELFF
DNA: TGTGCCAGCAGCTTAGCGTCCTGGGCTAGCGGGGTCCTCGGGGAGCTGTTTTTT

D: .
J: TRBJ2-2
size: .
V: TRBV14
CDR3: CASSQEYSGELFF
DNA: TGTGCCAGCAGCCAAGAATATTCTGGGGAGCTGTTTTTT

D: TRBD1
J: TRBJ1-5
size: .
V: TRBV20-1
CDR3: CSAHGDRGPYNQPQHF
DNA: TGCAGTGCCCATGGGGACAGGGGGCCCTACAATCAGCCCCAGCATTTT

D: .
J: TRBJ2-2
size: .
V: TRBV4-1
CDR3: CASSQAAGTPNTGELFF
DNA: TGCGCCAGCAGCCAAGCGGCCGGGACACCCAACACCGGGGAGCTGTTTTTT

D: .
J: TRBJ2-1
size: few
V: TRBV6-1
CDR3: CASEGRGPYNEQFF
DNA: TGTGCCAGCGAGGGCAGGGGCCCCTACAATGAGCAGTTCTTC

D: .
J: TRBJ1-1
size: many
V: TRBV10-3
CDR3: CAIRGGNTEAFF
DNA: TGTGCCATCAGGGGGGGGAACACTGAAGCTTTCTTT

D: .
J: TRBJ2-3
size: few
V: TRBV7-6
CDR3: CASSPRRGRETDTQYF
DNA: TGTGCCAGCAGCCCCCGTCGGGGCAGGGAAACAGATACGCAGTATTTT